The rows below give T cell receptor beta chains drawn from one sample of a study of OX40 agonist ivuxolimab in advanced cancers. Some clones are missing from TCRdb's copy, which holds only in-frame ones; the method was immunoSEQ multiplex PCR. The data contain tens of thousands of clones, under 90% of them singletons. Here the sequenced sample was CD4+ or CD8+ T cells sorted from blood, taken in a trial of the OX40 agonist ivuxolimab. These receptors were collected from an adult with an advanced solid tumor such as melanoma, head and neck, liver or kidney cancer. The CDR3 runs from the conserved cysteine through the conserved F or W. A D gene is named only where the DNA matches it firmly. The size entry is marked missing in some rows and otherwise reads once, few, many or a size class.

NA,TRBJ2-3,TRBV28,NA,CATIFRDGGGSDRQYF,TGTGCCACAATCTTCAGGGATGGGGGCGGGAGCGACAGGCAGTATTTT
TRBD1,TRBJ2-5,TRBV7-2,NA,CASSRWTGRETQYF,TGTGCCAGCAGCCGCTGGACAGGGCGGGAGACCCAGTACTTC
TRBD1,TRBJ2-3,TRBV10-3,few,CAISEGQGGSGPDTQYF,TGTGCCATCAGTGAGGGACAGGGTGGATCAGGGCCAGATACGCAGTATTTT
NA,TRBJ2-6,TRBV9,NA,CASSVNPGANVLTF,TGTGCCAGCAGCGTAAATCCTGGGGCCAACGTCCTGACTTTC
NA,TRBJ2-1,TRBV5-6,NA,CASSSPGSAASYNEQFF,TGTGCCAGCAGCTCCCCGGGTAGCGCTGCTTCCTACAATGAGCAGTTCTTC
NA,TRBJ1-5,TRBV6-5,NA,CASRGRYSNQPQHF,TGTGCCAGCCGAGGACGGTATAGCAATCAGCCCCAGCATTTT
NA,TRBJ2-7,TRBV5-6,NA,CASSPKLVDYEQYF,TGTGCCAGCAGCCCGAAACTAGTAGACTACGAGCAGTACTTC
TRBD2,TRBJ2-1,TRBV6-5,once,CASSSPGGVKFF,TGTGCCAGCAGTTCCCCCGGGGGGGTGAAGTTCTTC
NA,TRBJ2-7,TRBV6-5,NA,CASSSPSNYEQYF,TGTGCCAGCAGTTCCCCTAGCAACTACGAGCAGTACTTC
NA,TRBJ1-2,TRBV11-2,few,CASSADGYGYTF,TGTGCCAGCAGCGCGGACGGATATGGCTACACCTTC
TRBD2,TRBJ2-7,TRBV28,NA,CASSTPGGGGWGEQYF,TGTGCCAGCAGTACCCCGGGGGGAGGAGGATGGGGAGAGCAGTACTTC
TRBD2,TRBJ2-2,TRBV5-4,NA,CASSPAGARNTGELFF,TGTGCCAGCAGCCCCGCGGGAGCGAGAAACACCGGGGAGCTGTTTTTT
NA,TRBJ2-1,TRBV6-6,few,CASMFGLDQQFF,TGTGCCAGCATGTTCGGGTTGGATCAGCAGTTCTTC
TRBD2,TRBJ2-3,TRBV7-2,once,CASSPGTSGSFADTQYF,TGTGCCAGCAGCCCCGGGACTAGCGGGAGTTTCGCAGATACGCAGTATTTT
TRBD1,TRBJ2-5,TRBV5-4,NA,CASSPGTGAETQYF,TGTGCCAGCAGCCCTGGTACAGGGGCAGAGACCCAGTACTTC
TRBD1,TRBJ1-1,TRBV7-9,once,CASSFGTGAEAFF,TGTGCCAGCAGCTTCGGGACAGGGGCTGAAGCTTTCTTT
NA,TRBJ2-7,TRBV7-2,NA,CASSWTAYEQYF,TGTGCCAGCAGCTGGACAGCCTACGAGCAGTACTTC
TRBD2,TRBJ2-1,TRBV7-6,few,CASSHLRAGGGDEQFF,TGTGCCAGCAGCCACCTGCGGGCGGGAGGGGGAGACGAGCAGTTCTTC
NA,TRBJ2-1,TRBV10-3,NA,CAISGGSPYNEQFF,TGTGCCATCAGTGGGGGCAGCCCCTACAATGAGCAGTTCTTC
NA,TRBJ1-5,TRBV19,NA,CASSIGSRRSGQPQHF,TGTGCCAGTAGTATTGGGTCAAGGCGTTCGGGTCAGCCCCAGCATTTT
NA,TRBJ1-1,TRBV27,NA,CASSLEGNTEAFF,TGTGCCAGCAGTTTAGAAGGAAACACTGAAGCTTTCTTT
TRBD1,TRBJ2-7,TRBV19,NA,CASSRGHLYEQYF,TGTGCCAGTTCGAGGGGGCACCTTTACGAGCAGTACTTC
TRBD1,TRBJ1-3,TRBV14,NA,CASSQDFRDRGLHGNTIYF,TGTGCCAGCAGCCAAGATTTCCGGGACAGGGGGCTCCATGGAAACACCATATATTTT
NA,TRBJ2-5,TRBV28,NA,CASSTSLLASEPRETQYF,TGTGCCAGCAGTACATCCCTACTAGCAAGTGAGCCCAGAGAGACCCAGTACTTC
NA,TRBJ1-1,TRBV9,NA,CASSGSPPNTEAFF,TGTGCCAGCAGCGGGTCCCCCCCGAACACTGAAGCTTTCTTT
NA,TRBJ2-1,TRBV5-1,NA,CASSFGEGVNEQFF,TGCGCCAGCAGCTTCGGCGAAGGGGTGAATGAGCAGTTCTTC
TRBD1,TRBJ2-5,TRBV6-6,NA,CASSYSMGTGRETQYF,TGTGCCAGCAGTTACTCGATGGGGACAGGGAGGGAGACCCAGTACTTC
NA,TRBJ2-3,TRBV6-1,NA,CASTLTGTDTQYF,TGTGCCAGCACCCTGACAGGCACAGATACGCAGTATTTT
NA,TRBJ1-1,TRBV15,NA,CATSRVPAAGEAFF,TGTGCCACCAGCAGAGTTCCCGCGGCGGGTGAAGCTTTCTTT
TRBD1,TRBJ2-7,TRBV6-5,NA,CASSYSGTVSSYEQYF,TGTGCCAGCAGTTATTCCGGGACAGTCAGCTCCTACGAGCAGTACTTC
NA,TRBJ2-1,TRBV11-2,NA,CASSRGQLELDEQFF,TGTGCCAGCAGCCGCGGGCAACTAGAATTGGATGAGCAGTTCTTC
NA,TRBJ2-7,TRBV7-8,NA,CASSQGRIGEQYF,TGTGCCTCATCACAGGGTAGAATCGGCGAGCAGTACTTC
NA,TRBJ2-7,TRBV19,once,CASSIRGAGYEQYF,TGTGCCAGTAGTATACGGGGGGCTGGCTACGAGCAGTACTTC
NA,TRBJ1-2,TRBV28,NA,CASTGGDYGYTF,TGTGCCAGCACGGGGGGGGACTATGGCTACACCTTC
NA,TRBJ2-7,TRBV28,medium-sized,CASSLRSWGNYEQYF,TGTGCCAGCAGTTTGAGGAGTTGGGGCAACTACGAGCAGTACTTC
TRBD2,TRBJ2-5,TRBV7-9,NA,CASSLGSGSQETQYF,TGTGCCAGCAGCCTAGGAAGCGGGAGTCAAGAGACCCAGTACTTC
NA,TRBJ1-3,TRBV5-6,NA,CASSTGTLPGNTIYF,TGTGCCAGCAGCACCGGGACATTACCTGGAAACACCATATATTTT
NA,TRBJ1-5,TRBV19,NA,CASSIDQGTPRYQPQHF,TGTGCCAGTAGTATAGATCAGGGAACACCAAGGTATCAGCCCCAGCATTTT
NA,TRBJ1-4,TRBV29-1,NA,CSVEVNEKLFF,TGCAGCGTTGAAGTGAATGAAAAACTGTTTTTT
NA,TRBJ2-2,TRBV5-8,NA,CASSLGSSAGELFF,TGTGCCAGCAGCTTGGGATCTAGCGCCGGGGAGCTGTTTTTT
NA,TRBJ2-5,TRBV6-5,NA,CASRPRLTPGETQYF,TGTGCCAGCAGGCCCAGACTTACCCCCGGGGAGACCCAGTACTTC
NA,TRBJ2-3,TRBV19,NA,CASRNYDTQYF,TGTGCCAGTAGAAACTATGATACGCAGTATTTT
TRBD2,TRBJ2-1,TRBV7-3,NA,CASSLPGREGHNEQFF,TGTGCCAGCAGCTTACCAGGGCGGGAGGGGCACAATGAGCAGTTCTTC
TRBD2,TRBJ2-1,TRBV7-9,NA,CASSVGLAGSNSYNEQFF,TGTGCCAGCAGCGTGGGACTAGCGGGATCTAACTCCTACAATGAGCAGTTCTTC
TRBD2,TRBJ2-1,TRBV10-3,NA,CAISEPTSGRASEEQFF,TGTGCCATCAGTGAACCTACTAGCGGGAGGGCCTCGGAAGAGCAGTTCTTC
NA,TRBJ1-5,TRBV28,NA,CASSLSGTRDQPQHF,TGTGCCAGCAGTTTATCGGGGACCAGGGATCAGCCCCAGCATTTT
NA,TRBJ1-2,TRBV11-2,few,CASSQLLGSNYGYTF,TGTGCCAGCAGCCAATTATTGGGGAGTAACTATGGCTACACCTTC
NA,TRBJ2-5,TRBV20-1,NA,CSALAWETQYF,TGCAGTGCCCTGGCGTGGGAGACCCAGTACTTC